This entry lists 18 T cell receptor beta chains sequenced from one sample in a study of identical twins. TCRdb re-derived calls from the 5' RACE reads in MiXCR, one entry per CDR3 protein. Here the sample spans roughly 1,500,000 distinct CDR3 sequences, about 30% being singletons. Material for sequencing was cord blood. The receptors come from a newborn girl in good health.

At least ten counts were recorded for this clonotype. V usage is TRBV5-6 and J usage is TRBJ2-3; perhaps TRBD2 as D (6 bases). The V end was cut by 2 bases, the J end by 0 bases, with 10 bases between. Germline V gene data show CDR1 as SGHDT and CDR2 as YYEEEE. The CDR3 covers 15 residues. DNA for the CDR3: TGTGCCAGCAGCTTACAAGGAGGGAGCACAGATACGCAGTATTTT. It is translated as CASSLQGGSTDTQYF.

This clonotype was found a few times. The rearrangement joins TRBV27 to TRBJ2-7; 7 nucleotides align to TRBD1. The V segment lost 5 bases and the J segment 1 base; nucleotides outside the gene matches: 8. The CDR3 extends over 15 amino acids. Germline assignment: CDR1 MNHEY and CDR2 SMNVEV (reference sequence). CDR3 DNA: TGTGCCAGCAGTCCACTATCGACAGGGTCCTACGAGCAGTACTTC. Its translation: CASSPLSTGSYEQYF.

V and J are TRBV20-1 and TRBJ2-4; TRBD2 is a possible D gene (6 bases). The J call may be faulty, since TRBJ2-7 better matches the DNA end. Germline V CDR1 and CDR2: DFQATT, SNEGSKA (reference sequence). This CDR3 is built from 15 residues. In DNA form, the CDR3 reads TGCAGTGCTAGAGATCGACTAGTGGTAGGGTACGAGCAGTACTTC. Amino acid sequence: CSARDRLVVGYEQYF.

This clonotype was recorded a few times. One junction end does not reproduce the germline sequence, and a read error may be involved. The J gene is TRBJ2-1, the V gene TRBV6-2 or TRBV6-3; the match to TRBD2 covers 12 bases. The CDR3 is 17 amino acids. Germline values: CDR1 MNHEY, CDR2 SVGEGT. CDR3 sequence reads: CASSYSGLAGGYSEQFF. DNA for the CDR3: TGTGCCAGCAGTTACTCGGGGCTAGCGGGAGGGTACAGTGAGCAGTTCTTC.

V usage is TRBV12-5 and J usage is TRBJ2-3, with TRBD2 matching over 14 bases. CDR1 LGHNT and CDR2 FRNRAP come from the germline V gene. CDR3 length: 17 residues. V dropped 6 bases and J dropped 6; count of bases not matched to a gene: 11. The CDR3 sequence: CASGYHGLAGGLDTQYF. CDR3 DNA sequence: TGTGCTAGTGGCTACCATGGACTAGCGGGGGGTCTGGATACGCAGTATTTT.

This clonotype was observed a few times. Germline and junction disagree at one end, which may indicate a read error. J is TRBJ2-3 and V is TRBV24-1; D is unresolved. The CDR3 has 12 residues. The germline CDR1 and CDR2 sequences are KGHDR and SFDVKD. The CDR3 reads CAASDFTDTQYF. As DNA, the CDR3 is TGTGCCGCCAGTGATTTTACAGATACGCAGTATTTT.

For the CDR3, the DNA is TGTGCCAGCAGTTTAGGGGACCCCTCTGGAAACACCATATATTTT. Translating gives CASSLGDPSGNTIYF. The genes are TRBV12-3 or TRBV12-4 and TRBJ1-3, with D maybe TRBD1 (5 bases). CDR3 length: 15 residues. Trimming shortened V by 1 base and J by 0 bases, and 7 bases separated the two germline ends.

The chain couples TRBV5-4 to TRBJ1-6, with no clear D. V was cut by 0 bases and J by 7 bases, with 5 bases left in between. The CDR3 runs to 13 residues. The germline CDR1 and CDR2 sequences are SGHNT and YYREEE (reference sequence). DNA for the CDR3: TGTGCCAGCAGCTTGGATAAGAATTCACCCCTCCACTTT. Encoded protein: CASSLDKNSPLHF.

This clonotype was recorded at least ten times. A read error is possible here, since a much larger clone lies one base away. The genes are TRBV9 and TRBJ2-3, with 10 bases fitting TRBD2. This CDR3 has 15 residues. V shed 1 base and J 1 base; nucleotides not matched to a gene: 0. The germline CDR1 and CDR2 sequences are SGDLS and YYNGEE. DNA for the CDR3: TGTGCCAGCAGCGTACTAGCGGGGGGCACAGATACGCAGTATTTT. Translation gives CASSVLAGGTDTQYF.

The rearrangement links TRBV24-1 to TRBJ2-3, with D possibly being TRBD2 (6 bases). The CDR3 totals 16 residues. Trimming shortened V by 4 bases and J by 3 bases, and 16 bases separated the two germline ends. Germline loops: CDR1 KGHDR, CDR2 SFDVKD. CDR3 sequence (DNA): TGTGCCACCAGTGACTGGACTATACGGGGGACAGATACGCAGTATTTT. This encodes CATSDWTIRGTDTQYF.

Only a few counts were recorded for this clonotype. This chain uses TRBV9 with TRBJ1-2; 8 bases fit TRBD1. This CDR3 region has 16 residues. Germline CDR1 and CDR2: SGDLS and YYNGEE. Losses at the gene ends were 0 bases for V and 5 bases for J; bases not matched to a gene: 9. Here the CDR3 reads CASSVDPGQGKYGYTF. In nucleotides, the CDR3 is TGTGCCAGCAGCGTAGATCCCGGACAGGGAAAGTATGGCTACACCTTC.

Regarding this clonotype: A read error may be the cause here, since a much bigger clone is one base away. The chain has TRBV29-1 and TRBJ2-1, with TRBD1 matching over 11 bases. This CDR3 comprises 13 residues. The V gene end was trimmed by 5 bases and the J gene end by 10 bases; junction bases not matched to a gene: 7. Germline CDR1 and CDR2: SQVTM and ANQGSEA. CDR3: CSVFGQGAHEQFF. CDR3 DNA sequence: TGCAGCGTTTTTGGACAGGGGGCGCACGAGCAGTTCTTC.

The table lists this clonotype with a few counts. The chain recombines TRBV11-1 with TRBJ2-5; TRBD2 might be the D (7 bases). The CDR3 runs to 15 residues. Germline lookup yields CDR1 SGHAT and CDR2 FQDESV (reference sequence). V gave up 3 bases and J gave up 2 bases, with 13 bases separating them. In DNA form, the CDR3 reads TGTGCCAGCAGCTTGGCAGGGGAGGGTCAAGAGACCCAGTACTTC. Encoded protein: CASSLAGEGQETQYF.

There are a few counts of this clonotype. The CDR3 loop reads CASSLSPRSLIEQFF. The CDR3 DNA sequence: TGTGCCAGCAGCTTGTCCCCCAGAAGTTTAATTGAGCAGTTCTTC. The chain carries TRBV7-6 and TRBJ2-1; the D is unclear. The CDR3 length is 15 residues. Germline-derived CDR1 and CDR2 are SGHVS and FNYEAQ. V was trimmed by 3 bases and J by 9 bases, leaving 18 bases between them.

The chain carries TRBV6-1 and TRBJ2-1; TRBD2 matches 8 bases. V shed 7 bases, J shed 2 bases, and the junction held 7 bases outside the gene matches. The CDR3 sequence is 15 residues long. The germline gives CDR1 MNHNS, CDR2 SASEGT. The CDR3 is CASTTAGAPYNEQFF. CDR3 coding DNA: TGTGCCAGCACTACAGCGGGAGCCCCCTACAATGAGCAGTTCTTC.

This chain joins TRBV2 and TRBJ2-3; a possible D gene is TRBD2 (5 bases). Germline CDR1 reads SNHLY; CDR2 reads FYNNEI. V lost 6 bases and J lost 0, with 13 bases in between. The CDR3 spans 15 residues. The CDR3 loop is CASRDISGSTDTQYF. The CDR3 nucleotides are TGTGCCAGCAGAGACATAAGCGGTAGCACAGATACGCAGTATTTT.

Only a few counts were recorded for this clonotype. This sequence joins TRBV7-9 and TRBJ1-5; TRBD1 aligns across 8 bases. The length of the CDR3 is 12 residues. The V gene's germline CDR1 is SEHNR and CDR2 FQNEAQ (reference sequence). Germline trimming cut 8 bases from V and 8 bases from J; bases unmatched to any gene: 5. The CDR3 reads CASRTGLEPQHF. CDR3 nucleotide sequence: TGTGCCAGCCGGACAGGGCTGGAGCCCCAGCATTTT.

This clonotype was detected only a few times. The V call is TRBV20-1, the J call TRBJ2-3, with D unresolved. CDR3 length: 14 amino acids. Trimming stripped 2 bases from V and 2 bases from J, with 11 bases between. CDR1 DFQATT and CDR2 SNEGSKA come from the germline V gene (reference sequence). The CDR3 nucleotides read TGCAGTGCTAGAACCTCCGGGTTCACAGATACGCAGTATTTT. Translation gives CSARTSGFTDTQYF.